This TCR beta chain derives from a study of cytomegalovirus exposure and HLA in healthy donors. Study observations and caveats: In a later analysis, HLA-C alleles had the fewest associated TCRs, DRB1 alleles the most. Altogether, 160 or so TCR beta chains were recorded as cytomegalovirus-associated.

There are 15 residues in the CDR3. Germline CDR1 is SGHDT and CDR2 is YYEEEE. Trimming cost V 4 bases and J 6 bases, with 17 bases left between them. PCR primers comprised 60 Vbeta and 13 Jbeta primers. Data came from immunoSEQ multiplex PCR; TCRdb stores just in-frame clones and leaves some out. Among about 200,000 clones listed, roughly 83% were seen once. On this clone: Its antigen is not known.

The sample comprised PBMCs. The receptor comes from a male donor in good health and CMV-seropositive. The chain combines TRBV5-6 with TRBJ1-3; maybe TRBD1 (6 bases). The CDR3: CASSRRTERENTIYF. For the CDR3, the DNA is TGTGCCAGCAGCCGTCGGACAGAAAGGGAAAACACCATATATTTT. The entire variable domain, with the rest obtained from reference TRBV5-6 and TRBJ1-3, is as follows: DAGVTQSPTHLIKTRGQQVTLRCSPKSGHDTVSWYQQALGQGPQFIFQYYEEEERQRGNFPDRFSGHQFPNYSSELNVNALLLGDSALYLCASSRRTERENTIYFGEGSWLTVV.